This paragraph covers one T cell receptor beta chain sequence. Its antigen is unidentified. The data were taken from a study of blood T cells in healthy people across ages. A sample-barcoded 5' primer and a J-beta primer mix were used in a second PCR of roughly 7 to 12 cycles. TCRdb fed the 5' RACE reads into MiXCR, producing one record per CDR3 protein. Altogether around 990,000 distinct CDR3 sequences are present, more than 30% being singletons, with the ten largest covering roughly 14%. The study's findings and limits: With naive T cell percentage, TCR beta diversity showed a strong correlation.

This clonotype originated in a man between 18 and 35 years old in good health. Sequencing used blood.

This chain's CDR3 is CASSWTGVPTEAFF. The CDR3 DNA reads as TGTGCCAGCAGTTGGACAGGGGTGCCCACTGAAGCTTTCTTT. This chain links TRBV27 with TRBJ1-1; 9 bases agree with TRBD1. The CDR3 contains 14 residues. Unmatched junction bases numbered 4, after V lost 4 bases and J lost 4 bases. The germline V gene has CDR1 MNHEY and CDR2 SMNVEV (reference sequence).